This TCR beta chain derives from a study of blood T cells in healthy people across ages. The second PCR ran about 6 to 11 cycles with a sample-barcoded 5' primer and J-beta primers. Using its own MiXCR run on the 5' RACE reads, TCRdb lists one record per CDR3 protein. The data contain 600,000 to 1,000,000 distinct CDR3 sequences, more than 45% of them singletons. Between the trimmed V and J ends, which lost 0 bases and 3 bases, there was a span of 9 bases. The CDR3 runs 14 residues. From germline, CDR1 is SGHRS and CDR2 YFSETQ. Material for sequencing was blood. The receptor was derived from a man aged 30-40 years in good health. V usage is TRBV5-1 and J usage is TRBJ1-2; no definite D call. As DNA, the CDR3 is TGCGCCAGCAGCTTGGTAACGTCCGACTATGGCTACACCTTC. Amino acid sequence: CASSLVTSDYGYTF.